This T cell receptor beta chain was sequenced for a study of blood T cell repertoires in COVID-19. The germline V gene has CDR1 SGHTA and CDR2 FQGNSA. Trimming cost V 3 bases and J 4 bases; bases outside gene matches: 6. The CDR3 contains 15 residues. Original methodology: Amplification of reference gene primers was used by the study to estimate nucleated cell counts. TCRdb's table, derived via immunoSEQ multiplex PCR, lists solely in-frame clones and lacks some. V, J and clone size were drawn from that table, and D and trimming were deduced from the DNA. The repertoire holds some 200,000 clones, around 89% seen once, with under 6.5% in the top ten.

The material sequenced was peripheral blood. The J gene is TRBJ2-1, the V gene TRBV7-2; 7 positions agree with TRBD2. This TCR derives from a man aged 40-49 years with active or convalescent COVID-19. The CDR3 nucleotides are TGTGCCAGCAGCTTTGCAGGACTAGAATACAATGAGCAGTTCTTC. Its protein is CASSFAGLEYNEQFF.